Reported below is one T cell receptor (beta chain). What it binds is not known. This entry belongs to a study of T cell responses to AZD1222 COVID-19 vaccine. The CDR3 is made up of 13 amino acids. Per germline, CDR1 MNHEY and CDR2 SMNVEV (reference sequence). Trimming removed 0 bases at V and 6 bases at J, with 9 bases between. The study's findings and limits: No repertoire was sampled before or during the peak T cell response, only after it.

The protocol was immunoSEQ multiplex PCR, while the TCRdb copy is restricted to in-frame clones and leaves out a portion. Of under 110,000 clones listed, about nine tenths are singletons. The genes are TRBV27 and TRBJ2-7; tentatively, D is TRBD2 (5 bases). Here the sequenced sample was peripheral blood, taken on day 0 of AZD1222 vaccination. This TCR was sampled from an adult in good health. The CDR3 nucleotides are TGTGCCAGCAGTTTATCGGAGGAAACCGAGCAGTACTTC. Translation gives CASSLSEETEQYF.